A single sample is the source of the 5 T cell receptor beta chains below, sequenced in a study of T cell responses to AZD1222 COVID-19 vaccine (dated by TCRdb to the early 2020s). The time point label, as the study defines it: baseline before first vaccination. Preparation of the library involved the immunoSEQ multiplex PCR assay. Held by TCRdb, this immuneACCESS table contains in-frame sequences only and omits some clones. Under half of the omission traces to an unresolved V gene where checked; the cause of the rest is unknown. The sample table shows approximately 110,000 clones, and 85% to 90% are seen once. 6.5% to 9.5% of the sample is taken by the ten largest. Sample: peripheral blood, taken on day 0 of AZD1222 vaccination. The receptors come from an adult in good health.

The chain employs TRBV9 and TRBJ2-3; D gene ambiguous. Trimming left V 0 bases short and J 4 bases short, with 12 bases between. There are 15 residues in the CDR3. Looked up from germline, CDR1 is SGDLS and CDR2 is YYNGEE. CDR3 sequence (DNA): TGTGCCAGCAGCGTAGTAGGGTTCCCGGCAGATACGCAGTATTTT. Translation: CASSVVGFPADTQYF.

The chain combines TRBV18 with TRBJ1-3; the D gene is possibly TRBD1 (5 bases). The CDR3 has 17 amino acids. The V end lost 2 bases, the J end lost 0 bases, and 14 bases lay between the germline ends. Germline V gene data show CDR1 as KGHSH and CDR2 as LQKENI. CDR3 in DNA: TGTGCCAGCTCACCATTAGGGACGGGAAACTCTGGAAACACCATATATTTT. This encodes CASSPLGTGNSGNTIYF.

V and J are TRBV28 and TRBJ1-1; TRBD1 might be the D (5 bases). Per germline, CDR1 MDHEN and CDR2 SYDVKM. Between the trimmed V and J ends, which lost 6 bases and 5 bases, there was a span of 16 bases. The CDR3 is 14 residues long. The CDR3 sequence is CASSPLSGDTEAFF. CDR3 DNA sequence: TGTGCCAGCAGCCCCCTATCGGGGGATACTGAAGCTTTCTTT.

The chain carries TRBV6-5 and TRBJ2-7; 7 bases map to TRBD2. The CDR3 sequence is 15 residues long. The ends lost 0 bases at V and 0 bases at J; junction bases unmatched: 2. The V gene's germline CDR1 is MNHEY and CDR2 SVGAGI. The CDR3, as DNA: TGTGCCAGCAGTTACTCGGCGGGGGACTCCTACGAGCAGTACTTC. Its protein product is CASSYSAGDSYEQYF.

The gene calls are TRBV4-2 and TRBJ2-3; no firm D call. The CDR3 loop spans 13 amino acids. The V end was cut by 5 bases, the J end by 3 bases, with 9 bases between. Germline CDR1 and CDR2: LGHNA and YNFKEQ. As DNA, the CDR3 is TGTGCCAGCAGCATACGACTGACAGATACGCAGTATTTT. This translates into CASSIRLTDTQYF.